The T cell receptor beta chain described here comes from a study of blood T cell repertoires in COVID-19. Study-level background: PBMCs, B-cell-depleted T cells, or T cells provided the cDNA or gDNA that made up the material.

Looked up from germline, CDR1 is LNHDA and CDR2 is SQIVND (reference sequence). V lost 5 bases, J lost 2 bases, and 10 bases lay in between. There are 14 residues in the CDR3. Sequenced by immunoSEQ multiplex PCR; TCRdb stores in-frame clones only, minus some. There are 400,000 to 450,000 clones in the sample; about nine tenths occur only once, and roughly 13% lies in the top ten. V gene TRBV19 combines with J gene TRBJ1-3, with D uncertain. The TCR originated in a woman between 45 and 65 years old with COVID-19, enrolled during active disease. What was sequenced was peripheral blood. The CDR3 DNA follows: TGTGCCAGTAGTCCCCCCCCAGCTGGAAACACCATATATTTT. Residues: CASSPPPAGNTIYF.